What follows are 17 T cell receptor beta chains derived from one specimen sequenced in a study of early T cells in non-severe SARS-CoV-2 infection. TCRdb used MiXCR to reprocess the 5' RACE reads, holding one entry per CDR3 protein. The sample lists about 80,000 distinct CDR3 sequences, 11% to 15% seen once, with over 9.5% in the top ten. Input material: whole blood. The receptors were sampled from an adult who was a healthcare worker with PCR-confirmed SARS-CoV-2 infection or an uninfected control (not recorded which).

This clonotype was counted between two and nine times. The rearrangement joins TRBV3-1 to TRBJ1-2; D may be TRBD1 (6 bases). The CDR3 contains 12 residues. Trimming removed 6 bases from V and 7 bases from J, with 12 bases in between. Germline CDR1 is LGHDT and CDR2 is YNNKEL (reference sequence). CDR3 sequence reads: CASRDHRAGYTF. CDR3 nucleotides: TGTGCCAGCAGGGATCACAGGGCTGGCTACACCTTC.

Many counts were recorded for this clonotype. The chain links TRBV6-2 or TRBV6-3 to TRBJ2-5; perhaps TRBD2 as D (6 bases). Looked up from germline, CDR1 is MNHEY and CDR2 is SVGEGT. The CDR3 runs 16 residues. V lost 0 bases and J 2 bases, leaving 13 bases between the germline ends. CDR3 region: CASSYSRLGRQETQYF. Here the CDR3 DNA reads TGTGCCAGCAGTTACTCGAGACTAGGCCGACAAGAGACCCAGTACTTC.

This clonotype was picked up a small number of times. The chain couples TRBV11-3 to TRBJ2-1; 16 bases line up with TRBD2. CDR1 is SGHNT, CDR2 YENEEA, per germline. CDR3 length: 15 amino acids. J gave up 10 bases and V 3 bases, and 3 bases lay outside the gene matches. The CDR3 DNA is TGTGCCAGCAGCTTGGGACTAGCGGGGGGGCTGGAGCAGTTCTTC. Residues: CASSLGLAGGLEQFF.

The chain uses TRBV7-9 and TRBJ2-3; D remains unclear. The CDR3 covers 12 residues. Trimming pared 6 bases from V and 5 bases from J, leaving 9 bases between. Germline CDR1 is SEHNR and CDR2 is FQNEAQ (reference sequence). The CDR3 loop is CASRMGQDTQYF. The CDR3 DNA is TGTGCCAGCAGAATGGGTCAAGATACGCAGTATTTT.

This clonotype was observed a few times. V gene TRBV19 combines with J gene TRBJ2-2; 10 bases are shared with TRBD1. From germline, CDR1 is LNHDA and CDR2 SQIVND (reference sequence). The CDR3 is made up of 16 amino acids. J lost 7 bases, V lost 6 bases, and 11 bases had no gene match. The CDR3 DNA follows: TGTGCCAGTAGACATGGGGGACAGGGGACCGGCGGGGAGCTGTTTTTT. It encodes CASRHGGQGTGGELFF.

The chain couples TRBV30 to TRBJ1-2, with 7 bases that match TRBD1. CDR1 is GTSNPN, CDR2 SVGIG, per germline (reference sequence). The CDR3 spans 13 residues. The ends lost 4 bases at V and 7 bases at J; junction bases unmatched: 9. CDR3 bases: TGTGCCTGGACCCCCGACAGGGTGCGTGGCTACACCTTC. Its translation: CAWTPDRVRGYTF.

The chain employs TRBV5-4 and TRBJ2-7; 10 bases are a match to TRBD2. The CDR3 has 16 amino acids. Trimming took 9 bases from V and 2 from J; bases not matched to a gene: 14. Germline CDR1 is SGHNT and CDR2 is YYREEE (reference sequence). DNA of the CDR3: TGTGCCACCACCGCGAGGGGTAGCGGGGGGCCCTACGAGCAGTACTTC. Encoded protein: CATTARGSGGPYEQYF.

This clonotype was seen a handful of times. The rearrangement joins TRBV16 to TRBJ1-6; no clear D gene. From germline, CDR1 is KGHSY and CDR2 FQNENV. The CDR3 loop spans 13 amino acids. V was trimmed by 7 bases and J by 7 bases, leaving 11 bases between them. The CDR3 coding sequence is TGTGCCAGCACGAACGGGGAAAATTCACCCCTCCACTTT. Its translation is CASTNGENSPLHF.

The rearrangement uses TRBV29-1 and TRBJ2-1; 11 positions agree with TRBD2. Germline V lookup: CDR1 SQVTM, CDR2 ANQGSEA. The CDR3 length is 13 residues. CDR3 sequence (DNA): TGCAGTGGTACTAGCGGGGGTGCGTGGGAGCAGTTCTTC. Translation gives CSGTSGGAWEQFF.

This clonotype was seen many times. The chain is built from TRBV12-3 or TRBV12-4 and TRBJ2-1; maybe TRBD1 (5 bases). The V end lost 3 bases, the J end lost 3 bases, and 12 bases lay between the germline ends. This CDR3 is built from 15 residues. CDR3 region: CASSLQGTVYNEQFF. DNA for the CDR3: TGTGCCAGCAGTTTGCAGGGTACAGTCTACAATGAGCAGTTCTTC.

This clonotype turned up a few times. V is TRBV6-1 and J is TRBJ2-3; D possibly corresponds to TRBD2 (5 bases). Looked up from germline, CDR1 is MNHNS and CDR2 is SASEGT. This CDR3 is 16 amino acids long. The ends were cut back, 3 bases at V and 6 bases at J, with 19 bases in the middle. CDR3 sequence: CASSDSGEPLRDTQYF. CDR3 coding DNA: TGTGCCAGCAGTGATTCTGGGGAGCCCTTAAGGGATACGCAGTATTTT.

This clonotype was seen more than once but under ten times. J is TRBJ2-3 and V is TRBV9; 9 bases match TRBD2. The CDR3 runs 17 residues. Germline V gene data show CDR1 as SGDLS and CDR2 as YYNGEE. V lost 0 bases and J lost 2; bases outside the gene matches: 7. The CDR3 here is CASSVGAAGGYTDTQYF. In DNA, the CDR3 is TGTGCCAGCAGCGTAGGGGCAGCGGGGGGCTACACAGATACGCAGTATTTT.

The CDR3 reads CASSQDGTSGGNEQFF. For the CDR3, the DNA is TGTGCCAGCAGCCAAGATGGGACTAGCGGGGGTAATGAGCAGTTCTTC. The V call is TRBV3-1, the J call TRBJ2-1; 14 bases line up with TRBD2. J lost 7 bases, V lost 0 bases, and 2 bases had no gene match. Germline CDR1 is LGHDT and CDR2 is YNNKEL (reference sequence). The CDR3 covers 16 residues.

This clonotype was found a few times. The CDR3 loop reads CASSIRPNEQFF. As DNA, the CDR3 is TGTGCCAGCAGCATCCGACCAAATGAGCAGTTCTTC. The chain has TRBV7-9 and TRBJ2-1, with D unclear. The CDR3 runs to 12 residues. Germline V lookup: CDR1 SEHNR, CDR2 FQNEAQ (reference sequence). V lost 5 bases and J lost 7, with 9 bases in between. The whole variable domain, filled in from reference TRBV7-9 and TRBJ2-1, reads DTGVSQNPRHKITKRGQNVTFRCDPISEHNRLYWYRQTLGQGPEFLTYFQNEAQLEKSRLLSDRFSAERPKGSFSTLEIQRTEQGDSAMYLCASSIRPNEQFFGPGTRLTVL.

The sample holds a few counts of this clonotype. The chain couples TRBV21-1 to TRBJ2-7; the tabulated D call, TRBD2, remains unverified against the DNA. TRBV21-1 is a recognized pseudogene. This CDR3 is 10 amino acids long. CDR3 coding DNA: TGTGCCACGGGCCCATACGAGCAGTACTTC. This translates into CATGPYEQYF.

The V call is TRBV5-1, the J call TRBJ2-1; 7 bases line up with TRBD1. Per germline, CDR1 SGHRS and CDR2 YFSETQ. The CDR3 covers 14 residues. With 4 bases clipped from V and 5 bases from J, the junction kept 6 bases outside the gene matches. The CDR3, as DNA: TGCGCCAGCAGCCTACTGACAGGGAACAATGAGCAGTTCTTC. It codes for CASSLLTGNNEQFF.

V is TRBV10-3 and J is TRBJ1-6; 9 nucleotides match TRBD1. This CDR3 spans 14 amino acids. Germline-derived CDR1 and CDR2 are ENHRY and SYGVKD. With V trimmed by 9 bases and J by 5 bases, 5 bases remained unmatched. The CDR3 nucleotides are TGTGCCATATCCCGGGACAGGGATAATTCACCCCTCCACTTT. This translates into CAISRDRDNSPLHF.